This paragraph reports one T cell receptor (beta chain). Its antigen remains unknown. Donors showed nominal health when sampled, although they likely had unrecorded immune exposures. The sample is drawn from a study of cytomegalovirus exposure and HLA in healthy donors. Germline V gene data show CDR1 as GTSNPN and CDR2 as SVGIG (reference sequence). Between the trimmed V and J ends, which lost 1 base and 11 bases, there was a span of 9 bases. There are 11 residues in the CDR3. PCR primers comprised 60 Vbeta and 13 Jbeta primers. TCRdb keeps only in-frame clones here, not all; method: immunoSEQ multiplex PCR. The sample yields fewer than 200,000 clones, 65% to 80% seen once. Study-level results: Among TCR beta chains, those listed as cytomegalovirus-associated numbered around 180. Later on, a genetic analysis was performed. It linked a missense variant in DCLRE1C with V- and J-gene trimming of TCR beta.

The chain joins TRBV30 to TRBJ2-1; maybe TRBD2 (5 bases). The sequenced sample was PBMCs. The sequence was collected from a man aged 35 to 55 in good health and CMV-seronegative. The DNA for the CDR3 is TGTGCCTGGAGTGGGCGGGTGAAGCAGTTCTTC. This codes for CAWSGRVKQFF.